This TCR beta chain was identified in a study of neurological immune-mediated disorders. Study conclusions and caveats: TCR-beta repertoires seemed private in all groups, with no expanded CDR3 amino acid sequences shared.

This clonotype was seen many times. Its target is unknown. Source material was 2 million unsorted PBMCs, stored at -80 °C in RNAlater. In TCRdb, the 5' RACE reads were re-called with MiXCR into one record per CDR3 protein. The repertoire consists of approximately 40,000 distinct CDR3 sequences, with about 9.3% occurring once and the leading ten covering approximately 7%. The sequenced sample was PBMCs. The receptor was derived from a woman between 25 and 40 years old with HTLV-1-associated myelopathy (HAM/TSP).

The CDR3 reads CSARDATWGEYF. The CDR3 DNA reads as TGCAGTGCTAGAGACGCTACTTGGGGGGAATACTTC. The rearrangement uses TRBV20-1 and TRBJ2-7, with D tentatively TRBD2 (6 bases). Per germline, CDR1 DFQATT and CDR2 SNEGSKA (reference sequence). V was clipped by 0 bases and J by 13 bases, with 16 bases between them. The CDR3 covers 12 residues.